The clone carrying this T cell receptor (beta chain) has only a few counts. Its antigen remains unknown. Treg sorting used a CD4+CD25+CD127-/low gate. TCRdb fed the 5' RACE reads into MiXCR, producing one record per CDR3 protein. The sample contains fewer than 75,000 distinct CDR3 sequences, approximately 27% of which appear only once. Whole-study findings and limits: In terms of TCR gene usage, tumor memory CD4+ T cells clustered together with blood and lymph node memory CD4+ cells, as well as with lymph node naive CD4+ cells. The larger cohort examined one V-J beta rearrangement, not whole repertoires. Tumor Tregs overlapped most with tumor, then blood, naive CD4+ cells.

The CDR3 contains 12 residues. The V gene's germline CDR1 is DFQATT and CDR2 SNEGSKA (reference sequence). Trimming stripped 6 bases from V and 1 base from J, with 9 bases between. Sequencing input: tumor-infiltrating Tregs sorted from the breast tumor. V is TRBV20-1 and J is TRBJ1-1; D unresolved. The sequence was obtained from a female donor with breast cancer. The CDR3 sequence is CSAPTRNTEAFF. In DNA, the CDR3 is TGCAGTGCCCCAACTCGGAACACTGAAGCTTTCTTT.